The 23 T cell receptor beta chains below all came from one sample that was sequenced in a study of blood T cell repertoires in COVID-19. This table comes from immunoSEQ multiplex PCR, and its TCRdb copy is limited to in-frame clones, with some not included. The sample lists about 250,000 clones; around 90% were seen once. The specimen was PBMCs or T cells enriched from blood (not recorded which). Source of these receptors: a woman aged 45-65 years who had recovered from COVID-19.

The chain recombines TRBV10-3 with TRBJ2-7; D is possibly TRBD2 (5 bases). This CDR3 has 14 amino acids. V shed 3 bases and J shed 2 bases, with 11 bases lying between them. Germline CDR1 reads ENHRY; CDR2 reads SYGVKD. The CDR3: CAISERGFTYEQYF. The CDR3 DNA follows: TGTGCCATCAGTGAACGGGGATTCACCTACGAGCAGTACTTC.

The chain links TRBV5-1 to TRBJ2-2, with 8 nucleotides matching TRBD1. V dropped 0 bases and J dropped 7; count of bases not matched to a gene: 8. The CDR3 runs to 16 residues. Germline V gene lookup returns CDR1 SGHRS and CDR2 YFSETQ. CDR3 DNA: TGCGCCAGCAGCTTGGCCGGAGACAGGGGTTTCGGGGAGCTGTTTTTT. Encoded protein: CASSLAGDRGFGELFF. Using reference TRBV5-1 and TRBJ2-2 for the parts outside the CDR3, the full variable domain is KAGVTQTPRYLIKTRGQQVTLSCSPISGHRSVSWYQQTPGQGLQFLFEYFSETQRNKGNFPGRFSGRQFSNSRSEMNVSTLELGDSALYLCASSLAGDRGFGELFFGEGSRLTVL.

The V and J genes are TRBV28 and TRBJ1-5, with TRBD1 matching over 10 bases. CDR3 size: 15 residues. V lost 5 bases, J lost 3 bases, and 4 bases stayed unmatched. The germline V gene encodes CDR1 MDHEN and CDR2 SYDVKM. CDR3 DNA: TGTGCCAGCAGTACCGGGACAGGGGTCAATCAGCCCCAGCATTTT. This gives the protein CASSTGTGVNQPQHF.

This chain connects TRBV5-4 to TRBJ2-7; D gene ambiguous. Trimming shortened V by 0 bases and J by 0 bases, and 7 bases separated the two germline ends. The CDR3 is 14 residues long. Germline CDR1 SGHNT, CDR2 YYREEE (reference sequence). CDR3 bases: TGTGCCAGCAGCTTGGGGCTAGGCTCCTACGAGCAGTACTTC. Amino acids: CASSLGLGSYEQYF.

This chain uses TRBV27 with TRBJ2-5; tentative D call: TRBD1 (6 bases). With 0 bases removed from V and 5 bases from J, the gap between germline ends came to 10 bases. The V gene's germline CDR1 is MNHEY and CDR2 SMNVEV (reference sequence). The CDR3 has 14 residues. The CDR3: CASSLSSRGETQYF. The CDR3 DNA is TGTGCCAGCAGTTTATCTTCCAGGGGTGAGACCCAGTACTTC.

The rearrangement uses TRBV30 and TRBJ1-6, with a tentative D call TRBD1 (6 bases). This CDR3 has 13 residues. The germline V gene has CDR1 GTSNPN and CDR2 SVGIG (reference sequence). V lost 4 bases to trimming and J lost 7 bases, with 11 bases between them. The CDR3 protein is CAWIGQMNSPLHF. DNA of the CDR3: TGTGCCTGGATCGGACAGATGAATTCACCCCTCCACTTT.

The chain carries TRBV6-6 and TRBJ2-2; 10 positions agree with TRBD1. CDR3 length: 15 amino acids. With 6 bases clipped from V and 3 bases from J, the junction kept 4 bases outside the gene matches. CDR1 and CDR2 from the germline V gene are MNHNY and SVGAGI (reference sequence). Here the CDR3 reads CASSRTGGDTGELFF. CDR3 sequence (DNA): TGTGCCAGCAGCAGGACAGGGGGTGACACCGGGGAGCTGTTTTTT.

The CDR3 DNA is TGTGCCTGGCAGGAATCCACAGATACGCAGTATTTT. This translates into CAWQESTDTQYF. V is TRBV30 and J is TRBJ2-3, with D unclear. This CDR3 is 12 amino acids long. Trimming cost V 5 bases and J 2 bases, with 8 bases left between them. The germline V gene has CDR1 GTSNPN and CDR2 SVGIG (reference sequence).

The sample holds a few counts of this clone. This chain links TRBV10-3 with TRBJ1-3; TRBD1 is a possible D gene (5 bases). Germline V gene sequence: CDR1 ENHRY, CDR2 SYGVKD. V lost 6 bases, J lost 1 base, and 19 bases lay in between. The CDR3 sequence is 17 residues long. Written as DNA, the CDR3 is TGTGCCATCAGCGAACAGGTGAACCGTCGGTCTGGAAACACCATATATTTT. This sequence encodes CAISEQVNRRSGNTIYF.

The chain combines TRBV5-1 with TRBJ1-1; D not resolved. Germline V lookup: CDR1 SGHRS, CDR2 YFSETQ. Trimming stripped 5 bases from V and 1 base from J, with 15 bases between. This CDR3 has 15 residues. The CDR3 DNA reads TGCGCCAGCAGTACCACCGTACAGCAGAACACTGAAGCTTTCTTT. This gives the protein CASSTTVQQNTEAFF.

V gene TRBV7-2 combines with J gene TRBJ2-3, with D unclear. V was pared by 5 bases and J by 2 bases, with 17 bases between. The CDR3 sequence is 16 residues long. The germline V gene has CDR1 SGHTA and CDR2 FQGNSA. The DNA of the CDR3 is TGTGCCAGCAGCCTGAGCTCTCTGCTTTCCACAGATACGCAGTATTTT. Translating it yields CASSLSSLLSTDTQYF.

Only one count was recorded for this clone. The CDR3 DNA reads as TGTGCCAGCAGCGTAGTGGGGGAGGGATACAATGAGCAGTTCTTC. Its protein product is CASSVVGEGYNEQFF. The chain carries TRBV9 and TRBJ2-1, with 7 bases aligning to TRBD2. The CDR3 extends over 15 amino acids. The J segment lost 4 bases and the V segment lost 0 bases, leaving 4 bases of the junction unmatched. Germline CDR1 SGDLS, CDR2 YYNGEE.

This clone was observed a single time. CDR3: CASSPHRDTLDEQYF. Here the CDR3 DNA reads TGCGCCAGCAGCCCGCACCGGGACACTCTTGACGAGCAGTACTTC. The chain employs TRBV5-1 and TRBJ2-7; possibly TRBD1 for D (6 bases). This CDR3 has 15 residues. Trimming shortened V by 4 bases and J by 5 bases, and 19 bases separated the two germline ends. Germline V gives CDR1 SGHRS, CDR2 YFSETQ.

CDR3 protein: CASREWGDTQYF. CDR3 nucleotides: TGTGCCAGCCGGGAGTGGGGAGATACGCAGTATTTT. The V and J genes are TRBV5-8 and TRBJ2-3; a possible D gene is TRBD2 (6 bases). V lost 7 bases and J 5 bases, leaving 11 bases between the germline ends. CDR1 and CDR2 (germline): SGHTS, YDEGEE. The CDR3 contains 12 residues. The full variable domain, its missing parts supplied by reference TRBV5-8 and TRBJ2-3, is EAGVTQSPTHLIKTRGQQATLRCSPISGHTSVYWYQQALGLGLQFLLWYDEGEERNRGNFPPRFSGRQFPNYSSELNVNALELEDSALYLCASREWGDTQYFGPGTRLTVL.

DNA of the CDR3: TGTGCCAGCAGCCCTAAGGGACTAGCGGGAAACCACGAGCAGTACTTC. The encoded protein is CASSPKGLAGNHEQYF. The chain carries TRBV3-1 (or the pseudogene TRBV3-2) and TRBJ2-7, with 13 bases lining up with TRBD2. In germline, CDR1 is LGHDT, CDR2 YNNKEL (reference sequence). CDR3 length equals 16 residues. After removal of 4 bases from V and 5 bases from J, the junction contained 8 bases not matched to a gene.

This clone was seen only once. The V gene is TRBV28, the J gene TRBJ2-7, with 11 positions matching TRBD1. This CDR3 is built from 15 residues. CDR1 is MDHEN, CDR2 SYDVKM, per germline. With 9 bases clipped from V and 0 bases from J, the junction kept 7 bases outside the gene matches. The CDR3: CASLPGTGGSYEQYF. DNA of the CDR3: TGTGCCAGTCTTCCCGGGACAGGGGGCTCCTACGAGCAGTACTTC.

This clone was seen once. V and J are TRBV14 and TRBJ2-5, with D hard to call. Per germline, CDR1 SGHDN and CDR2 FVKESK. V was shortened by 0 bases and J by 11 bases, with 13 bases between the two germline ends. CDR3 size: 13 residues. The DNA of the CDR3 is TGTGCCAGCAGCCAAGATTATCGGTACCCTCAGTACTTC. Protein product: CASSQDYRYPQYF. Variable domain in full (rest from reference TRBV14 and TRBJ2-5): EAGVTQFPSHSVIEKGQTVTLRCDPISGHDNLYWYRRVMGKEIKFLLHFVKESKQDESGMPNNRFLAERTGGTYSTLKVQPAELEDSGVYFCASSQDYRYPQYFGPGTRLLVL.

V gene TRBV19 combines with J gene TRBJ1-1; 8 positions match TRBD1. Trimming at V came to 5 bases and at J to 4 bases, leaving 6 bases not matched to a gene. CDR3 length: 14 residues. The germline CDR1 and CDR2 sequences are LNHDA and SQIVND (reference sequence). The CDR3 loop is CASSLRQGTTEAFF. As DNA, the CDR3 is TGTGCCAGTAGTCTAAGACAGGGGACCACTGAAGCTTTCTTT.

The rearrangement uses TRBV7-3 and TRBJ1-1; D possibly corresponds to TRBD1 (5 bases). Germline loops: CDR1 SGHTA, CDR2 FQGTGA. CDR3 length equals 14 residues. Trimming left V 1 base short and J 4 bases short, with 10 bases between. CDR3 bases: TGTGCCAGCAGCTTAAGCCCAGGGCGCACTGAAGCTTTCTTT. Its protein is CASSLSPGRTEAFF.

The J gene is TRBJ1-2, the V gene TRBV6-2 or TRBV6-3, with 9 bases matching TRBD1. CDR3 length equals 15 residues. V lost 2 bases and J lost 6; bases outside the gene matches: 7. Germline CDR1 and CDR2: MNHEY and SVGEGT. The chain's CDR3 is CASSYRNRGQDGYTF. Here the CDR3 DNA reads TGTGCCAGCAGTTACCGTAACAGGGGGCAGGATGGCTACACCTTC.

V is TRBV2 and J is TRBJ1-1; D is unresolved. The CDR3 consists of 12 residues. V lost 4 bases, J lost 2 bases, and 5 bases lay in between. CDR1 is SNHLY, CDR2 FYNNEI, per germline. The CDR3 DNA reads TGTGCCAGCAGTGCCGTTAACACTGAAGCTTTCTTT. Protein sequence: CASSAVNTEAFF.

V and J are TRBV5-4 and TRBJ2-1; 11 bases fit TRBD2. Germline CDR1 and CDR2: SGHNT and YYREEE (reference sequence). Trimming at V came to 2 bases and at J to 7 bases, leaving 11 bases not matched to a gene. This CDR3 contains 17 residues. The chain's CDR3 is CASSFARLAGGRNEQFF. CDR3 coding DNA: TGTGCCAGCAGCTTTGCCCGCCTAGCGGGAGGACGGAATGAGCAGTTCTTC.

The CDR3 bases are TGTGCCAGCAGTGACAGGGCCGGGTTCACAGATACGCAGTATTTT. Translated: CASSDRAGFTDTQYF. V gene TRBV6-1 combines with J gene TRBJ2-3, with D possibly being TRBD1 (5 bases). Germline V CDR1 and CDR2: MNHNS, SASEGT. The CDR3 has 15 residues. The germline V and J ends were trimmed by 3 bases and 2 bases, with 12 bases remaining between them.